One and the same sample provided the 17 T cell receptor beta chains below, sequenced in a study of blood T cells in healthy people across ages. The second PCR ran about 6 to 12 cycles with a sample-barcoded 5' primer and J-beta primers. TCRdb re-analysed the 5' RACE reads in MiXCR, keeping a single row per CDR3 protein. This sample yields around 1,000,000 distinct CDR3 sequences, of which about 23% are seen a single time; about 0.69% belongs to the top ten. These data were also filed under a second study, of T cells of mothers and their children.

What was sequenced was blood. The receptor source for this set is a girl aged 2 to 10 in good health.

The CDR3 is CASTPTGGFGYTF. DNA for the CDR3: TGTGCCAGCACCCCGACAGGGGGCTTTGGCTACACCTTC. This rearrangement joins TRBV7-9 to TRBJ1-2; TRBD1 matches at 10 bases. With 7 bases clipped from V and 7 bases from J, the junction kept 6 bases outside the gene matches. CDR3 length: 13 residues. The germline CDR1 and CDR2 sequences are SEHNR and FQNEAQ (reference sequence).

The table lists this clonotype with a few counts. The rearrangement uses TRBV27 and TRBJ2-4; D remains unclear. V gave up 0 bases and J gave up 7 bases, with 7 bases separating them. CDR1 is MNHEY and CDR2 is SMNVEV in the germline V gene (reference sequence). The CDR3 spans 13 residues. CDR3 loop: CASSLSRVNIQYF. Here the CDR3 DNA reads TGTGCCAGCAGTTTATCAAGGGTGAACATTCAGTACTTC.

In its sample, this clonotype was seen a few times. V and J are TRBV24-1 and TRBJ2-1, with no clear D. The CDR3 length is 11 residues. V lost 3 bases to trimming and J lost 6 bases, with 2 bases between them. Germline V gene sequence: CDR1 KGHDR, CDR2 SFDVKD. CDR3 in amino acids: CATSDTNEQFF. CDR3 coding DNA: TGTGCCACCAGTGATACCAATGAGCAGTTCTTC.

This chain connects TRBV20-1 to TRBJ1-2, with a weak D call TRBD1 (6 bases). With 3 bases removed from V and 3 bases from J, the gap between germline ends came to 11 bases. Germline lookup yields CDR1 DFQATT and CDR2 SNEGSKA (reference sequence). CDR3 length equals 13 residues. The CDR3 is CSARQGTYYGYTF. In DNA, the CDR3 is TGCAGTGCTAGGCAGGGGACCTACTATGGCTACACCTTC.

The V and J genes are TRBV14 and TRBJ2-1; either TRBD1 or TRBD2 may fit D (6 bases each). Germline values: CDR1 SGHDN, CDR2 FVKESK. The CDR3 length is 17 residues. V lost 2 bases and J 2 bases, leaving 16 bases between the germline ends. The CDR3 nucleotides read TGTGCCAGCAGCCAAAGGCTGTGGGGGGCAGCCTACAATGAGCAGTTCTTC. Its protein is CASSQRLWGAAYNEQFF.

As regards this clonotype: One end of the junction does not line up with germline, which may come from a read error. This rearrangement joins TRBV29-1 to TRBJ2-6; a weak D match, TRBD2 (6 bases). CDR3 length: 14 amino acids. CDR1 SQVTM and CDR2 ANQGSEA come from the germline V gene. The CDR3 bases are TGCAGCGTTGAGTCAGGGACTGGGGCCGACGTCCTGACTTTC. Its protein product is CSVESGTGADVLTF.

This clonotype has a handful of counts. The V gene is TRBV7-6, the J gene TRBJ2-7; TRBD2 matches 9 bases. From germline, CDR1 is SGHVS and CDR2 FNYEAQ. The CDR3 covers 15 residues. Germline trimming cut 4 bases from V and 5 bases from J; bases unmatched to any gene: 9. CDR3 DNA sequence: TGTGCCAGCAGCTCCGGGCGGTCTAGCGGGAACGAGCAGTACTTC. Encoded protein: CASSSGRSSGNEQYF.

The chain is built from TRBV7-2 and TRBJ2-1, with unresolved D. Trimming pared 4 bases from V and 12 bases from J, leaving 13 bases between. The CDR3 is 12 amino acids. Per germline, CDR1 SGHTA and CDR2 FQGNSA. CDR3 coding DNA: TGTGCCAGCAGCTCCTTTCCCCGCAGGCAGTTCTTC. Encoded protein: CASSSFPRRQFF.

This clonotype was observed a few times. This chain uses TRBV6-5 with TRBJ2-5, with D perhaps matching TRBD1 (7 bases). The J call is doubtful: the DNA matches TRBJ2-7 better. The germline CDR1 and CDR2 sequences are MNHEY and SVGAGI. The CDR3 totals 15 residues. CDR3 in amino acids: CASSYSSGGSYEQYF. Written as DNA, the CDR3 is TGTGCCAGCAGTTACTCCTCAGGGGGGTCCTACGAGCAGTACTTC.

This clonotype showed up just a few times. The DNA for the CDR3 is TGTGCCAGCAGAGACAGGCAGGACTCACCCCTCCACTTT. Translated: CASRDRQDSPLHF. The V and J genes are TRBV7-9 and TRBJ1-6; a weak D match, TRBD1 (6 bases). The V gene's germline CDR1 is SEHNR and CDR2 FQNEAQ (reference sequence). Trimming stripped 6 bases from V and 10 bases from J, with 13 bases between. CDR3 size: 13 residues.

The gene calls are TRBV20-1 and TRBJ2-5, with 10 bases matching TRBD2. Losses at the gene ends were 5 bases for V and 2 bases for J; bases not matched to a gene: 2. Germline values: CDR1 DFQATT, CDR2 SNEGSKA (reference sequence). The CDR3 consists of 13 residues. The CDR3 bases are TGCAGTGCTCCTAGCGGGAGTCAAGAGACCCAGTACTTC. Its translation: CSAPSGSQETQYF.

The rearrangement links TRBV27 to TRBJ2-7, with D possibly TRBD1 on 6 matching bases. The CDR3 is made up of 18 amino acids. Germline V gene data show CDR1 as MNHEY and CDR2 as SMNVEV (reference sequence). The V end lost 5 bases, the J end lost 3 bases, and 26 bases lay between the germline ends. The CDR3 DNA is TGTGCCAGCAGTCTAAATCGGGACACCCTATGGGGGATCTACGAGCAGTACTTC. Amino acids: CASSLNRDTLWGIYEQYF.

As for this clonotype: The conserved phenylalanine or tryptophan normally closing the CDR3 is absent here, so this likely arose from a read error. As DNA, the CDR3 is TGCAGTGCTAGAGATCGACGCCGCTGGAGCTCCTACAATGAGCAGTTCCTC. Amino acids: CSARDRRRWSSYNEQFL. The V and J genes are TRBV20-1 and TRBJ2-1; D remains unclear. The CDR3 runs 17 residues. From germline, CDR1 is DFQATT and CDR2 SNEGSKA (reference sequence). The germline V and J ends were trimmed by 0 bases and 0 bases, with 15 bases remaining between them.

This clonotype was seen a handful of times. The gene calls are TRBV18 and TRBJ2-5, with 9 positions matching TRBD1. This CDR3 comprises 15 residues. Trimming took 5 bases from V and 7 from J; bases not matched to a gene: 11. The germline V gene has CDR1 KGHSH and CDR2 LQKENI. The CDR3 protein is CASSSRDRVGGTQYF. CDR3 DNA sequence: TGTGCCAGCTCATCGAGGGACAGGGTAGGTGGGACCCAGTACTTC.

A few counts support this clonotype. The rearrangement uses TRBV5-1 and TRBJ2-7, with 7 bases identical to TRBD2. The CDR3 covers 15 residues. Unmatched junction bases numbered 5, after V lost 0 bases and J lost 2 bases. Germline CDR1 reads SGHRS; CDR2 reads YFSETQ. CDR3 loop: CASSLGPAGAYEQYF. CDR3 nucleotides: TGCGCCAGCAGCTTGGGCCCTGCGGGGGCCTACGAGCAGTACTTC. Full variable domain (rest looked up from reference TRBV5-1 and TRBJ2-7): KAGVTQTPRYLIKTRGQQVTLSCSPISGHRSVSWYQQTPGQGLQFLFEYFSETQRNKGNFPGRFSGRQFSNSRSEMNVSTLELGDSALYLCASSLGPAGAYEQYFGPGTRLTVT.

The genes are TRBV10-3 and TRBJ2-5; TRBD2 matches at 7 bases. Germline V CDR1 and CDR2: ENHRY, SYGVKD. The J segment lost 5 bases and the V segment lost 4 bases, leaving 7 bases of the junction unmatched. The CDR3 runs 14 residues. CDR3 amino acids: CAISGLGLEETQYF. In DNA, the CDR3 is TGTGCCATCAGTGGTCTTGGACTAGAGGAGACCCAGTACTTC.

This rearrangement joins TRBV19 to TRBJ1-1, with TRBD1 as a possible D gene (6 bases). CDR1 LNHDA and CDR2 SQIVND come from the germline V gene (reference sequence). Trimming removed 4 bases from V and 4 bases from J, with 10 bases in between. The CDR3 sequence is 13 residues long. CDR3 coding DNA: TGTGCCAGTAGTACAGGGGCTGGCACTGAAGCTTTCTTT. Translating it yields CASSTGAGTEAFF.